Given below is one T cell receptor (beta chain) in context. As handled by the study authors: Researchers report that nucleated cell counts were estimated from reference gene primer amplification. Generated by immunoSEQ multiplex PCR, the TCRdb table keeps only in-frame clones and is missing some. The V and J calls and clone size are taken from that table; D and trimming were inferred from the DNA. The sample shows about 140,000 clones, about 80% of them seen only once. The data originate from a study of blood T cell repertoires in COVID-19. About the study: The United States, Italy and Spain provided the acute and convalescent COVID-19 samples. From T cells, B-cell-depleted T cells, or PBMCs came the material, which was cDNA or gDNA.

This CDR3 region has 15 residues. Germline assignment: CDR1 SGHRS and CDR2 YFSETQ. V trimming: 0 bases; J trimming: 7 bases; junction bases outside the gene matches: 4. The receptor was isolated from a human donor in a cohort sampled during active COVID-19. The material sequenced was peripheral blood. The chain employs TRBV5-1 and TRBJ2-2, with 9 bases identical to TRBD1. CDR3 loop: CASSLDRGPGGELFF. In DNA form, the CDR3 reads TGCGCCAGCAGCTTGGACAGGGGGCCGGGCGGGGAGCTGTTTTTT.